The next 16 T cell receptor beta chains were all read from a single sample in a study of blood T cells in healthy people across ages. A second PCR of 7 to 11 cycles used a sample-barcoded 5' primer and a J-beta primer mix. Using its own MiXCR run on the 5' RACE reads, TCRdb lists one record per CDR3 protein. Among more than 750,000 distinct CDR3 sequences listed, under 35% were seen once. These data were also filed under a second study, of T cells of mothers and their children.

Sequencing was performed on blood. These receptors were collected from a woman in her thirties or forties in good health.

The chain uses TRBV20-1 and TRBJ1-2; D is unresolved. The V end was cut by 3 bases, the J end by 4 bases, with 15 bases between. The CDR3 contains 14 residues. Germline V gene lookup returns CDR1 DFQATT and CDR2 SNEGSKA (reference sequence). CDR3 region: CSARAGVLVYGYTF. As DNA, the CDR3 is TGCAGTGCTAGGGCAGGAGTCCTAGTCTATGGCTACACCTTC.

About this clonotype: Just one base apart from a much larger clone, this may be a read error. The gene calls are TRBV9 and TRBJ1-5; D gene uncertain. CDR3 length equals 14 residues. Germline V gene data show CDR1 as SGDLS and CDR2 as YYNGEE. With 3 bases removed from V and 5 bases from J, the gap between germline ends came to 12 bases. The CDR3 region has the DNA TGTGCCAGCAGCGGAGACGGCGGGTATCAGCCCCAGCATTTT. It codes for CASSGDGGYQPQHF.

V usage is TRBV29-1 and J usage is TRBJ2-1; 13 bases are shared with TRBD2. Germline CDR1 is SQVTM and CDR2 is ANQGSEA. With V trimmed by 4 bases and J by 6 bases, 9 bases remained unmatched. The CDR3 has 16 amino acids. The CDR3 is CSVALAGGTQGNEQFF. In DNA, the CDR3 is TGCAGCGTTGCACTAGCGGGGGGGACTCAGGGCAATGAGCAGTTCTTC.

The sample holds a few counts of this clonotype. This chain links TRBV27 with TRBJ1-2; possible D gene TRBD1, 6 bases. Trimming took 5 bases from V and 1 from J, leaving 14 bases between them. This CDR3 contains 15 residues. The germline V gene encodes CDR1 MNHEY and CDR2 SMNVEV (reference sequence). CDR3 amino acids: CASSPYGQFNYGYTF. CDR3 nucleotide sequence: TGTGCCAGCAGTCCATACGGACAGTTTAACTATGGCTACACCTTC.

This clonotype was observed a handful of times. This chain uses TRBV28 with TRBJ1-5; D is perhaps TRBD1 (6 bases). The germline V gene encodes CDR1 MDHEN and CDR2 SYDVKM. The CDR3 extends over 14 amino acids. V was pared by 5 bases and J by 6 bases, with 14 bases between. CDR3 in amino acids: CASSTPGASQPQHF. The CDR3, as DNA: TGTGCCAGCAGTACCCCAGGGGCCTCTCAGCCCCAGCATTTT.

Notes on this clonotype: A much more abundant neighbour one base away suggests this may be a read error. The V call is TRBV29-1, the J call TRBJ2-3; TRBD1 agrees at 8 bases. CDR1 is SQVTM and CDR2 is ANQGSEA in the germline V gene. The CDR3 is 17 residues long. V shed 0 bases, J shed 5 bases, and the junction held 13 bases outside the gene matches. Here the CDR3 reads CSVEEGETGQVVDTQYF. The CDR3 bases are TGCAGCGTTGAAGAGGGAGAAACGGGACAGGTAGTAGATACGCAGTATTTT.

This clonotype was seen repeatedly, ten times or more. J is TRBJ2-7 and V is TRBV5-1; tentatively, D is TRBD1 or TRBD2 (6 bases each). The CDR3 sequence is 14 residues long. Germline-derived CDR1 and CDR2 are SGHRS and YFSETQ. V was trimmed by 1 base and J by 4 bases, leaving 12 bases between them. This CDR3 reads CASSLSGDTYEQYF. The CDR3, as DNA: TGCGCCAGCAGCTTGTCGGGGGACACTTACGAGCAGTACTTC.

This clonotype was seen a few times. The V gene is TRBV6-4, the J gene TRBJ1-6, with 8 positions matching TRBD1. The CDR3 is made up of 14 amino acids. V dropped 4 bases and J dropped 8; count of bases not matched to a gene: 4. CDR1 is MRHNA, CDR2 SNTAGT, per germline. CDR3 loop: CASSVNRGDSPLHF. The CDR3, as DNA: TGTGCCAGCAGTGTCAACAGGGGGGATTCACCCCTCCACTTT.

This clonotype appeared many times. CDR3 coding DNA: TGTGCCACCAGTGATCAGACAGGGAGTGGATATGGCTACACCTTC. Amino acids: CATSDQTGSGYGYTF. The chain links TRBV24-1 to TRBJ1-2, with TRBD1 matching 7 bases. This CDR3 contains 15 residues. Germline V gene data show CDR1 as KGHDR and CDR2 as SFDVKD. V lost 3 bases to trimming and J lost 5 bases; unmatched junction nucleotides: 8.

In its sample, this clonotype was seen a few times. V and J are TRBV20-1 and TRBJ1-2; D gene ambiguous. The CDR3 has 10 amino acids. The V gene's germline CDR1 is DFQATT and CDR2 SNEGSKA (reference sequence). The germline V and J ends were trimmed by 2 bases and 5 bases, with 3 bases remaining between them. In DNA, the CDR3 is TGCAGTGCTAGAAAATATGGCTACACCTTC. This sequence encodes CSARKYGYTF.

V and J are TRBV7-9 and TRBJ2-7; TRBD1 matches 7 bases. CDR3 length: 14 amino acids. The germline V gene has CDR1 SEHNR and CDR2 FQNEAQ (reference sequence). V lost 5 bases, J lost 0 bases, and 4 bases stayed unmatched. CDR3 sequence (DNA): TGTGCCAGCAGCGCACAGGGGAGCTCCTACGAGCAGTACTTC. Residues: CASSAQGSSYEQYF.

In this sample, this clonotype turned up many times. This chain connects TRBV29-1 to TRBJ2-1, with D possibly being TRBD2 (5 bases). Germline CDR1 and CDR2: SQVTM and ANQGSEA. The CDR3 extends over 13 amino acids. Trimming left V 4 bases short and J 3 bases short, with 10 bases between. CDR3 protein: CSVGKAGYNEQFF. The DNA of the CDR3 is TGCAGCGTTGGGAAGGCGGGCTACAATGAGCAGTTCTTC.

The chain links TRBV7-6 to TRBJ2-7; 7 bases are shared with TRBD2. V shed 10 bases and J 4 bases; nucleotides not matched to a gene: 7. Looked up from germline, CDR1 is SGHVS and CDR2 is FNYEAQ. The CDR3 is 12 residues long. Here the CDR3 DNA reads TGTGCCATCTTGGGGAGGGATTACGAGCAGTACTTC. Protein sequence: CAILGRDYEQYF.

This clonotype showed up just a few times. The V and J genes are TRBV4-3 and TRBJ1-1; TRBD1 is a possible D gene (5 bases). The CDR3 is made up of 14 amino acids. V was shortened by 0 bases and J by 8 bases, with 13 bases between the two germline ends. The germline gives CDR1 LGHNA, CDR2 YSLEER. CDR3 DNA sequence: TGCGCCAGCAGCCAAGACAGGGTTACTATCGAAGCTTTCTTT. It specifies CASSQDRVTIEAFF.

Many counts were recorded for this clonotype. The chain uses TRBV28 and TRBJ2-5; 9 nucleotides line up with TRBD1. After removal of 9 bases from V and 1 base from J, the junction contained 9 bases not matched to a gene. Germline lookup yields CDR1 MDHEN and CDR2 SYDVKM. This CDR3 has 15 amino acids. The DNA for the CDR3 is TGTGCCAGTTATTCCCGGGACAGGGCCCAAGAGACCCAGTACTTC. Translated: CASYSRDRAQETQYF. Together with reference TRBV28 and TRBJ2-5, the CDR3 gives the full variable domain: DVKVTQSSRYLVKRTGEKVFLECVQDMDHENMFWYRQDPGLGLRLIYFSYDVKMKEKGDIPEGYSVSREKKERFSLILESASTNQTSMYLCASYSRDRAQETQYFGPGTRLLVL.

This clonotype was counted only a few times. The chain employs TRBV20-1 and TRBJ1-2, with D possibly being TRBD1 (5 bases). V was clipped by 0 bases and J by 2 bases, with 13 bases between them. The germline V gene encodes CDR1 DFQATT and CDR2 SNEGSKA (reference sequence). CDR3 length: 15 residues. The DNA for the CDR3 is TGCAGTGCTAGAGAACGACCAGGGAGGAACTATGGCTACACCTTC. It is translated as CSARERPGRNYGYTF.